The clone carrying this T cell receptor beta chain was detected only once. The V end lost 8 bases, the J end lost 0 bases, and 17 bases lay between the germline ends. This CDR3 has 15 residues. Germline lookup yields CDR1 LNHDA and CDR2 SQIVND (reference sequence). These data belong to a study of blood T cell repertoires in COVID-19. Study summary: Specimens from acute and convalescent COVID-19 originated in the United States, Italy and Spain. Sources were T cells, B-cell-depleted T cells, or PBMCs; the material itself was cDNA or gDNA.

Per the authors' pipeline: Reference gene primer amplification gave nucleated cell count estimates. The data were produced by immunoSEQ multiplex PCR, yet TCRdb's version contains in-frame clones alone and is incomplete. That table is the source of V, J and clone size, and D and trimming were worked out from the DNA. The sample carries under 55,000 clones, more than 75% recorded once. This rearrangement joins TRBV19 to TRBJ2-7; possibly TRBD2 for D (5 bases). The source of this sequence is a man between 70 and 80 years old with acute or convalescent COVID-19. The sequenced sample was peripheral blood. The CDR3 DNA sequence: TGTGCCAGTTCTGCGAGGGCCTCTCACTCCTACGAGCAGTACTTC. Protein product: CASSARASHSYEQYF.